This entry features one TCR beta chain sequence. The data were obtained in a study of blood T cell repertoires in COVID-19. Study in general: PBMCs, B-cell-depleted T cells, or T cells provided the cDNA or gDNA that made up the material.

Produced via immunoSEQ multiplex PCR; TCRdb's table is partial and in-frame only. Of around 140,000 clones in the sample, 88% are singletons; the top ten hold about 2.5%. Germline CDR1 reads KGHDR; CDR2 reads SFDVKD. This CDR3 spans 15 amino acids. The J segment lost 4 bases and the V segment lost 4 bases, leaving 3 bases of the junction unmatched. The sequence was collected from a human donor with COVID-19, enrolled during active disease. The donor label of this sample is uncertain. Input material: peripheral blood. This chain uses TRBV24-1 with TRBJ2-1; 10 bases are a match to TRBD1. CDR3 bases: TGTGCCACCAGTGACGGGGGACAGGGGTACAATGAGCAGTTCTTC. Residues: CATSDGGQGYNEQFF.